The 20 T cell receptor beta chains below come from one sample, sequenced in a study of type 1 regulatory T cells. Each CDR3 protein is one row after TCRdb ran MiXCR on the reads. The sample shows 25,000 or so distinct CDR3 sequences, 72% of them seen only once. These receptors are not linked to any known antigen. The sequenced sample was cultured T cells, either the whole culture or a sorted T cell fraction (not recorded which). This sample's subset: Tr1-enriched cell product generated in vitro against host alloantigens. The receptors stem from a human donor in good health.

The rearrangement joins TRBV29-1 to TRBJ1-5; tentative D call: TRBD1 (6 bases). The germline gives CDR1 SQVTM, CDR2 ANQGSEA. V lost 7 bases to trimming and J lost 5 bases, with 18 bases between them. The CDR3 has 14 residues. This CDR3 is CSAVTGGFDQPQHF. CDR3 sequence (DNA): TGCAGCGCCGTTACGGGGGGCTTCGATCAGCCCCAGCATTTT.

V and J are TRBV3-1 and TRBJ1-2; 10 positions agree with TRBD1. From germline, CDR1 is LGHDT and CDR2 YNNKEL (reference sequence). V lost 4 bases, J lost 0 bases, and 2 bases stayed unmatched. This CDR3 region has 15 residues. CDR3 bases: TGTGCCAGCAGCCGGGGACAGGGGACTAACTATGGCTACACCTTC. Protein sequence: CASSRGQGTNYGYTF.

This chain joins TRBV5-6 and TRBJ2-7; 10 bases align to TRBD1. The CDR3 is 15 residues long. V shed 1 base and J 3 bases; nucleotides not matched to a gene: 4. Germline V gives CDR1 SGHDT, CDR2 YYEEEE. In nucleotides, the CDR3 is TGTGCCAGCAGCTTGAGAGACAGGGGGCTCTACGAGCAGTACTTC. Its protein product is CASSLRDRGLYEQYF.

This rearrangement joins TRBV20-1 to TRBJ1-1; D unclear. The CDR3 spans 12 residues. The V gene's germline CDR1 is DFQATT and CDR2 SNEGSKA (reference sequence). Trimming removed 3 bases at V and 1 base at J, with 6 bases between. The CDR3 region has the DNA TGCAGTGCTAGCCGGGAGAACACTGAAGCTTTCTTT. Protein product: CSASRENTEAFF.

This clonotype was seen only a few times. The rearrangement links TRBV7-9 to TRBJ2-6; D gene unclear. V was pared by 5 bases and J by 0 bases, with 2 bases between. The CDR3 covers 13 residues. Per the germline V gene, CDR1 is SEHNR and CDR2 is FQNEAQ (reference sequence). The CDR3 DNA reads TGTGCCAGCAGCCCCTCTGGGGCCAACGTCCTGACTTTC. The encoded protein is CASSPSGANVLTF.

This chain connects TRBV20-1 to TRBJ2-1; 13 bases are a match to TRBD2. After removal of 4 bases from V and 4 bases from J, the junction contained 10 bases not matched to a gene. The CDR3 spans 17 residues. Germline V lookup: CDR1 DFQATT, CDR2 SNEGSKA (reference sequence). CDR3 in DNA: TGCAGTGCTAAAGGACTAGCGGGGGCCCCTCGGTACAATGAGCAGTTCTTC. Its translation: CSAKGLAGAPRYNEQFF.

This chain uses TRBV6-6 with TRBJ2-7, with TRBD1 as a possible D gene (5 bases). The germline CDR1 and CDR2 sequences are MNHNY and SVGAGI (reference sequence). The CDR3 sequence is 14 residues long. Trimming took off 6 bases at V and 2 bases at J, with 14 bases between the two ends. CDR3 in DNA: TGTGCCAGCAGATTCACAGGTACCACCTACGAGCAGTACTTC. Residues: CASRFTGTTYEQYF.

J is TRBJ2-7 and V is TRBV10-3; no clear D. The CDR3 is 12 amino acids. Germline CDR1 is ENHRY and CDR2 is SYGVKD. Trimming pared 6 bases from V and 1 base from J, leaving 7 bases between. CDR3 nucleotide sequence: TGTGCCATCAGAGCTCCGTCCTACGAGCAGTACTTC. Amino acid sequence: CAIRAPSYEQYF.

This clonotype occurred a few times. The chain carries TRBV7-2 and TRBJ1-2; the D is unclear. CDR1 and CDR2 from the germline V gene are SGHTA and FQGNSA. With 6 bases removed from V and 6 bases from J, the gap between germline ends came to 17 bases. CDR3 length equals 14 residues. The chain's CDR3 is CASRQAISGNGYTF. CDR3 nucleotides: TGTGCCAGCAGGCAAGCAATATCGGGGAATGGCTACACCTTC.

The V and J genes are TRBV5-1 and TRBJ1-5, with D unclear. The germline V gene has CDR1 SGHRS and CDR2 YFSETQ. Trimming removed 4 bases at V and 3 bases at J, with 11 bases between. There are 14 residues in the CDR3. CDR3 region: CASSAGNDNQPQHF. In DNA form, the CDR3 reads TGCGCCAGCAGCGCCGGTAACGACAATCAGCCCCAGCATTTT.

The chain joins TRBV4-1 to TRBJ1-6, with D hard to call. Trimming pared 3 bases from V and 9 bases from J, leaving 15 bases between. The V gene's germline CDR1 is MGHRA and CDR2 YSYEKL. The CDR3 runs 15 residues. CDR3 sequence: CASSQTSGGFSPLHF. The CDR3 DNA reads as TGCGCCAGCAGCCAGACATCAGGCGGTTTTTCACCCCTCCACTTT.

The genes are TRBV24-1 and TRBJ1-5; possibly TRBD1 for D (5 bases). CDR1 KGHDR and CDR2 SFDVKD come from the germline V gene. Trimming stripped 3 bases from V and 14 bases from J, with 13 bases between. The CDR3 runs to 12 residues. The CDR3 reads CATSDGTPKEHF. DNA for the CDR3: TGTGCCACCAGTGATGGGACTCCCAAGGAGCATTTT.

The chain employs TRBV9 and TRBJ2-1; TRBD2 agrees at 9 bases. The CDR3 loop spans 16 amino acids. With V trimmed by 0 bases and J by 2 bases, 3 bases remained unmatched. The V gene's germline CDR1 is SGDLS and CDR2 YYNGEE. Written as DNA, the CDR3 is TGTGCCAGCAGCGTAGAGCTAGCGGGGACCTACAATGAGCAGTTCTTC. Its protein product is CASSVELAGTYNEQFF.

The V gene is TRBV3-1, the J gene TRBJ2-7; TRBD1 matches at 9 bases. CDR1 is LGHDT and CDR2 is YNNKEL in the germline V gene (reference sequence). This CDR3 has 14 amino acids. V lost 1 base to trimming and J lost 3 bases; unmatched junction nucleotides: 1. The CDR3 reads CASSQAGQGYEQYF. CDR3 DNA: TGTGCCAGCAGCCAAGCGGGACAGGGCTACGAGCAGTACTTC.

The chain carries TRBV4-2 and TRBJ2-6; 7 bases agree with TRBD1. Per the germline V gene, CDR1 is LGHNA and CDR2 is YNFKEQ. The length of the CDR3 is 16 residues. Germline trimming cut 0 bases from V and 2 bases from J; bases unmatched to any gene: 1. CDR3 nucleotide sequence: TGTGCCAGCAGCCAAGAAGGGGGCACTGGGGCCAACGTCCTGACTTTC. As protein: CASSQEGGTGANVLTF.

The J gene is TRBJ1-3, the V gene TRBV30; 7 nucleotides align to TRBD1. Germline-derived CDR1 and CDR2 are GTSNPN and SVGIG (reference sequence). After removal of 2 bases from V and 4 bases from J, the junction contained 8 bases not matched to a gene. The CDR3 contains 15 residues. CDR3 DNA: TGTGCCTGGAGTCCCGACAGGGCGAGAGGAAACACCATATATTTT. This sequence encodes CAWSPDRARGNTIYF.

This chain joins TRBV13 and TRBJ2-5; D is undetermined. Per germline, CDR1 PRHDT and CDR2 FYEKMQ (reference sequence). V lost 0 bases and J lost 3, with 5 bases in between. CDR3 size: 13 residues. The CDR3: CASSLGPEETQYF. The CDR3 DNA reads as TGTGCCAGCAGCTTAGGGCCGGAAGAGACCCAGTACTTC. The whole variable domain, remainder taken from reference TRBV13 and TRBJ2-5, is AAGVIQSPRHLIKEKRETATLKCYPIPRHDTVYWYQQGPGQDPQFLISFYEKMQSDKGSIPDRFSAQQFSDYHSELNMSSLELGDSALYFCASSLGPEETQYFGPGTRLLVL.

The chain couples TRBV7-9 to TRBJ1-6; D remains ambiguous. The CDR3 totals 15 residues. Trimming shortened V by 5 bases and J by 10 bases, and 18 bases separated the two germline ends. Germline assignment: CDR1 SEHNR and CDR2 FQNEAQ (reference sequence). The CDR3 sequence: CASSRVPLGGSPLHF. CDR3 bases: TGTGCCAGCAGCCGAGTCCCCCTGGGTGGGTCACCCCTCCACTTT.

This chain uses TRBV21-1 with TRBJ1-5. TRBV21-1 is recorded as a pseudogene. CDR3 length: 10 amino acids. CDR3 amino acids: CATKGEPQHF. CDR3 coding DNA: TGTGCCACCAAAGGTGAGCCCCAGCATTTT.

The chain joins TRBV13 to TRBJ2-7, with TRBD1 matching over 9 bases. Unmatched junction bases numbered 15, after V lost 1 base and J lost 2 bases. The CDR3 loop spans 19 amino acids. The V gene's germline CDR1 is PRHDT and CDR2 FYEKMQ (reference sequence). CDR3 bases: TGTGCCAGCAGCTTAGAATCCCCTCGTCCGGGACAGGGAGCCTACGAGCAGTACTTC. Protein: CASSLESPRPGQGAYEQYF.